One sample yielded the 20 T cell receptor beta chains listed below, sequenced in a study of cytomegalovirus exposure and HLA in healthy donors. Primers for the PCR totalled 60 Vbeta and 13 Jbeta. The repertoire was sequenced with immunoSEQ multiplex PCR; TCRdb's copy has only in-frame clones and lacks some. The table lists approximately 100,000 clones, about 9.4% of them singletons, with about 5% in the top ten. Material: PBMCs. These TCRs come from a man aged 40-49 years in good health and CMV-seropositive.

This clone appeared a few times. V is TRBV27 and J is TRBJ1-1, with D unclear. This CDR3 region has 14 residues. Trimming shortened V by 8 bases and J by 1 base, and 14 bases separated the two germline ends. The germline V gene encodes CDR1 MNHEY and CDR2 SMNVEV (reference sequence). The CDR3 spells CASRGWGGNTEAFF. Here the CDR3 DNA reads TGTGCCAGCCGCGGGTGGGGAGGGAACACTGAAGCTTTCTTT.

The gene calls are TRBV18 and TRBJ1-3; D remains ambiguous. The CDR3 runs to 14 residues. Germline V lookup: CDR1 KGHSH, CDR2 LQKENI. V was trimmed by 2 bases and J by 2 bases, leaving 7 bases between them. In DNA form, the CDR3 reads TGTGCCAGCTCACCATCTACTACTGGAAACACCATATATTTT. Protein: CASSPSTTGNTIYF.

This clone was recorded a few times. The chain recombines TRBV15 with TRBJ2-2, with 8 positions matching TRBD2. CDR3 length equals 14 residues. Germline lookup yields CDR1 LNHNV and CDR2 YYDKDF (reference sequence). Germline trimming cut 6 bases from V and 7 bases from J; bases unmatched to any gene: 7. The CDR3 loop reads CATSTRGAGGELFF. CDR3 bases: TGTGCCACCAGTACGCGGGGGGCTGGCGGGGAGCTGTTTTTT.

This clone came up a few times. The J gene is TRBJ2-5, the V gene TRBV28; TRBD1 aligns across 8 bases. With V trimmed by 7 bases and J by 6 bases, 7 bases remained unmatched. The CDR3 has 13 residues. Germline V gives CDR1 MDHEN, CDR2 SYDVKM. CDR3 sequence (DNA): TGTGCCAGCACCTCCGGGACAGGACAGACCCAGTACTTC. Translating it yields CASTSGTGQTQYF.

This clone was seen only a few times. V is TRBV9 and J is TRBJ2-7; D may be TRBD2 (5 bases). Germline assignment: CDR1 SGDLS and CDR2 YYNGEE. Between the trimmed V and J ends, which lost 0 bases and 5 bases, there was a span of 6 bases. The CDR3 has 12 amino acids. The CDR3 DNA reads TGTGCCAGCAGCGTAGACGGGGACGAGCAGTACTTC. This translates into CASSVDGDEQYF.

The V gene is TRBV4-1, the J gene TRBJ2-2, with 13 bases identical to TRBD2. Per germline, CDR1 MGHRA and CDR2 YSYEKL. The junction had 13 bases not matched to a gene; V was cut back by 3 bases and J by 6 bases. CDR3 length equals 19 residues. Written as DNA, the CDR3 is TGCGCCAGCAGCCACTCCAGAGGACTAGCGGGAGTAAAACCCGGGGAGCTGTTTTTT. It codes for CASSHSRGLAGVKPGELFF.

This clone was counted a few times. V gene TRBV5-1 combines with J gene TRBJ2-7, with 7 bases that match TRBD1. Germline CDR1 is SGHRS and CDR2 is YFSETQ. The V segment lost 3 bases and the J segment 7 bases; nucleotides outside the gene matches: 1. The CDR3 is made up of 11 amino acids. DNA of the CDR3: TGCGCCAGCAGCTCGACAGGGGAGCAGTACTTC. Residues: CASSSTGEQYF. The entire variable domain, with the rest obtained from reference TRBV5-1 and TRBJ2-7, is as follows: KAGVTQTPRYLIKTRGQQVTLSCSPISGHRSVSWYQQTPGQGLQFLFEYFSETQRNKGNFPGRFSGRQFSNSRSEMNVSTLELGDSALYLCASSSTGEQYFGPGTRLTVT.

The rearrangement joins TRBV2 to TRBJ2-7; TRBD1 might be the D (6 bases). The CDR3 loop spans 15 amino acids. Between the trimmed V and J ends, which lost 1 base and 2 bases, there was a span of 12 bases. Germline V CDR1 and CDR2: SNHLY, FYNNEI. The CDR3 DNA reads TGTGCCAGCAGTGAAGGGACAGACCTTCCCTACGAGCAGTACTTC. Amino acids: CASSEGTDLPYEQYF.

This clone was seen a few times. The gene calls are TRBV27 and TRBJ2-1; 13 positions match TRBD2. J gave up 6 bases and V 3 bases, and 2 bases lay outside the gene matches. The CDR3 spans 15 residues. Germline CDR1 reads MNHEY; CDR2 reads SMNVEV (reference sequence). The CDR3 nucleotides read TGTGCCAGCAGTTTGGGGACTAGCGGGGTCAATGAGCAGTTCTTC. It is translated as CASSLGTSGVNEQFF.

The chain combines TRBV10-3 with TRBJ1-4; D is unclear. The CDR3 length is 14 residues. Per germline, CDR1 ENHRY and CDR2 SYGVKD. V was clipped by 3 bases and J by 8 bases, with 13 bases between them. This CDR3 reads CAISDWEVPEKLFF. CDR3 sequence (DNA): TGTGCCATCAGTGACTGGGAGGTTCCCGAAAAACTGTTTTTT.

This clone was seen a handful of times. The chain combines TRBV4-1 with TRBJ2-1, with 14 bases matching TRBD2. Germline V lookup: CDR1 MGHRA, CDR2 YSYEKL. V dropped 1 base and J dropped 3; count of bases not matched to a gene: 5. This CDR3 has 18 residues. The CDR3 protein is CASSQAGLAGVGYNEQFF. CDR3 nucleotide sequence: TGCGCCAGCAGCCAAGCGGGACTAGCGGGAGTGGGCTACAATGAGCAGTTCTTC.

The gene calls are TRBV6-5 and TRBJ1-4; possibly TRBD1 for D (6 bases). Germline CDR1 reads MNHEY; CDR2 reads SVGAGI. This CDR3 has 12 amino acids. V gave up 6 bases and J gave up 7 bases, with 9 bases separating them. CDR3 loop: CASSQDSEKLFF. The CDR3 bases are TGTGCCAGCAGCCAGGACAGTGAAAAACTGTTTTTT.

This clone has only a few counts. The chain carries TRBV7-2 and TRBJ1-1, with unresolved D. The length of the CDR3 is 14 residues. V was shortened by 2 bases and J by 1 base, with 8 bases between the two germline ends. The germline CDR1 and CDR2 sequences are SGHTA and FQGNSA. Here the CDR3 reads CASSLSSGNTEAFF. CDR3 sequence (DNA): TGTGCCAGCAGCTTATCGAGTGGGAACACTGAAGCTTTCTTT. Full variable domain (rest looked up from reference TRBV7-2 and TRBJ1-1): GAGVSQSPSNKVTEKGKDVELRCDPISGHTALYWYRQSLGQGLEFLIYFQGNSAPDKSGLPSDRFSAERTGGSVSTLTIQRTQQEDSAVYLCASSLSSGNTEAFFGQGTRLTVV.

The table lists this clone with a few counts. The rearrangement joins TRBV5-1 to TRBJ1-4, with D unclear. V was cut by 2 bases and J by 8 bases, with 13 bases left in between. The CDR3 loop spans 14 amino acids. The germline V gene encodes CDR1 SGHRS and CDR2 YFSETQ. The CDR3 loop reads CASSFFGRDEKLFF. The CDR3 DNA sequence: TGCGCCAGCAGCTTTTTCGGGAGAGACGAAAAACTGTTTTTT. Together with reference TRBV5-1 and TRBJ1-4, the CDR3 gives the full variable domain: KAGVTQTPRYLIKTRGQQVTLSCSPISGHRSVSWYQQTPGQGLQFLFEYFSETQRNKGNFPGRFSGRQFSNSRSEMNVSTLELGDSALYLCASSFFGRDEKLFFGSGTQLSVL.

V gene TRBV2 combines with J gene TRBJ2-2; maybe TRBD2 (6 bases). The CDR3 sequence is 14 residues long. Germline values: CDR1 SNHLY, CDR2 FYNNEI. Trimming took 7 bases from V and 6 from J, leaving 15 bases between them. CDR3 region: CASTSYGRSGELFF. CDR3 in DNA: TGTGCCAGCACTTCCTATGGGAGGTCCGGGGAGCTGTTTTTT.

This clone occurred a few times. In nucleotides, the CDR3 is TGTGCCAGCACCTTCACTTCGGGGGCGCAGTATTTT. Amino acid sequence: CASTFTSGAQYF. The rearrangement links TRBV28 to TRBJ2-3; TRBD2 is a possible D gene (6 bases). Trimming pared 7 bases from V and 10 bases from J, leaving 15 bases between. The CDR3 sequence is 12 residues long. The germline CDR1 and CDR2 sequences are MDHEN and SYDVKM.

In this sample, this clone turned up a few times. In the same sample, other DNA sequences code for this CDR3. The chain has TRBV27 and TRBJ1-5; a weak D match, TRBD1 (6 bases). CDR3 length equals 13 residues. CDR1 and CDR2 from the germline V gene are MNHEY and SMNVEV (reference sequence). Trimming shortened V by 2 bases and J by 7 bases, and 9 bases separated the two germline ends. CDR3 DNA sequence: TGTGCCAGCAGTTTACAGGGGCACCAGCCCCAGCATTTT. It specifies CASSLQGHQPQHF.

This clone was detected a few times. V is TRBV11-3 and J is TRBJ2-7; 7 bases are shared with TRBD1. This CDR3 is 13 amino acids long. Germline values: CDR1 SGHNT, CDR2 YENEEA. V trimming: 4 bases; J trimming: 5 bases; junction bases outside the gene matches: 5. The CDR3, as DNA: TGTGCCAGCAGCTCGGACAGGAACCACGAGCAGTACTTC. This translates into CASSSDRNHEQYF.

V gene TRBV28 combines with J gene TRBJ1-2, with unresolved D. The CDR3 length is 13 residues. V dropped 6 bases and J dropped 6 bases, with 14 bases sitting between them. The germline CDR1 and CDR2 sequences are MDHEN and SYDVKM. The DNA of the CDR3 is TGTGCCAGCAGAACCCACAGCCAGAATGGCTACACCTTC. It yields the protein CASRTHSQNGYTF.

This clone was seen a few times. The chain has TRBV7-2 and TRBJ1-1; 8 bases match TRBD1. V was clipped by 5 bases and J by 0 bases; unmatched bases: 5. The germline V gene encodes CDR1 SGHTA and CDR2 FQGNSA. CDR3 size: 15 residues. The CDR3 nucleotides read TGTGCCAGCAGCCTATGGGACAGGATGAACACTGAAGCTTTCTTT. Its translation is CASSLWDRMNTEAFF.